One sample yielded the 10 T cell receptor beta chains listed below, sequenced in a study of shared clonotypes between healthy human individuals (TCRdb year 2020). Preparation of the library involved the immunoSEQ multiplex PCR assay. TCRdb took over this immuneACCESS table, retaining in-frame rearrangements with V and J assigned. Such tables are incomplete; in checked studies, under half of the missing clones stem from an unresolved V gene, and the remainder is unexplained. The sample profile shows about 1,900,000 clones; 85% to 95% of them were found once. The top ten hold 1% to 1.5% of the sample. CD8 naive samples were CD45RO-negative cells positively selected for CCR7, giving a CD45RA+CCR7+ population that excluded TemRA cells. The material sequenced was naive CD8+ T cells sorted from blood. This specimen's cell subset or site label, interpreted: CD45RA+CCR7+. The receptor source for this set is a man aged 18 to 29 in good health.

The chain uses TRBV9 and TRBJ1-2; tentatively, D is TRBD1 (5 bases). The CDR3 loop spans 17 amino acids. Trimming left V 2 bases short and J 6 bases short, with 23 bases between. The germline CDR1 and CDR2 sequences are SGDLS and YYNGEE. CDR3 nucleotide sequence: TGTGCCAGCAGCGTTCGTTCCAGGGTTCAAGACTACGATGGCTACACCTTC. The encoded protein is CASSVRSRVQDYDGYTF.

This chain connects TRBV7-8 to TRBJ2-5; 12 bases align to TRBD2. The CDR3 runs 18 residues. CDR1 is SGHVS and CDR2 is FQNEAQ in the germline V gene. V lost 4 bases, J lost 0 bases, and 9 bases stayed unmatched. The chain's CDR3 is CASSSRLAGAKYQETQYF. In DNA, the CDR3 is TGTGCCAGCAGCTCCCGACTAGCGGGGGCGAAGTACCAAGAGACCCAGTACTTC.

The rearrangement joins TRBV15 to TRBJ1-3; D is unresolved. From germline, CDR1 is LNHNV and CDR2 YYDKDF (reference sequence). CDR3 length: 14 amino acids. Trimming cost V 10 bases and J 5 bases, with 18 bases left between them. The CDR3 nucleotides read TGTGCCAGCGGGAAGGTCAACGAACGAAACACCATATATTTT. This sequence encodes CASGKVNERNTIYF.

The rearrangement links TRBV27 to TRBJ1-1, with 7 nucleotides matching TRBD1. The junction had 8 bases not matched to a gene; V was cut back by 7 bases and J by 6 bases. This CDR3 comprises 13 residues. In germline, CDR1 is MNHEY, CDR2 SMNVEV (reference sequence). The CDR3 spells CASTVTGSAEAFF. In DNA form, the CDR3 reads TGTGCCAGCACCGTGACAGGGTCGGCTGAAGCTTTCTTT.

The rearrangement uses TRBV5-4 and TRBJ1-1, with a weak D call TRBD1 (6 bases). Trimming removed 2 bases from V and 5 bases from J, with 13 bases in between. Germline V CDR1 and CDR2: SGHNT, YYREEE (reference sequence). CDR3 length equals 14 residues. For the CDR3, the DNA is TGTGCCAGCAGCTTCCGGGGGGCCGAGACTGAAGCTTTCTTT. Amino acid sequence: CASSFRGAETEAFF.

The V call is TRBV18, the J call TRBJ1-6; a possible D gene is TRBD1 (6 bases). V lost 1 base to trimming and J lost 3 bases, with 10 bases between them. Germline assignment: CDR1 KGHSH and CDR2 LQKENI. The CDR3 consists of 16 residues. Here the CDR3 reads CASSPRDKDYNSPLHF. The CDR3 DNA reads TGTGCCAGCTCACCACGGGACAAGGACTATAATTCACCCCTCCACTTT.

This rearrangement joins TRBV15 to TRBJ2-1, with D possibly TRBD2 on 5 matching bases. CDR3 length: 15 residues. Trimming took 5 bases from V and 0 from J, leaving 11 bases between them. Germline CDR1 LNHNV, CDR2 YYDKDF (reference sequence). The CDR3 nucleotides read TGTGCCACCAGCGCGGAGCGGAGCTCCTACAATGAGCAGTTCTTC. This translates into CATSAERSSYNEQFF. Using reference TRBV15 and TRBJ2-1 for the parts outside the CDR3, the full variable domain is DAMVIQNPRYQVTQFGKPVTLSCSQTLNHNVMYWYQQKSSQAPKLLFHYYDKDFNNEADTPDNFQSRRPNTSFCFLDIRSPGLGDTAMYLCATSAERSSYNEQFFGPGTRLTVL.

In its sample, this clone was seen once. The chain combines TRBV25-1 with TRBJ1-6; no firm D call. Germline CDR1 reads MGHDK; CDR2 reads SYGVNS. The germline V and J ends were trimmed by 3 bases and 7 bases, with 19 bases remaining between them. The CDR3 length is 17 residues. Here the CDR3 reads CASSDPESSYGNSPLHF. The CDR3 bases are TGTGCCAGCAGTGATCCGGAGTCTTCATATGGGAATTCACCCCTCCACTTT.

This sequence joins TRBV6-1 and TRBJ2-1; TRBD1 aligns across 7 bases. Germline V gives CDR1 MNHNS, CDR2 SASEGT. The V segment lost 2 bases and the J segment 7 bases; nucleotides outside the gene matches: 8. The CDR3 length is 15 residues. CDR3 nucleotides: TGTGCCAGCAGTGAAATTAGGGGGCAGGTGAATGAGCAGTTCTTC. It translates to CASSEIRGQVNEQFF.

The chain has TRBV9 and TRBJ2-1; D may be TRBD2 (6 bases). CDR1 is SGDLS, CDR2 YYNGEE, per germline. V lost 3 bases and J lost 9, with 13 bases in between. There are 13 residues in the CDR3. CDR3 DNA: TGTGCCAGCAGCGCAGACGGGACTCCTGAGCAGTTCTTC. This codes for CASSADGTPEQFF.